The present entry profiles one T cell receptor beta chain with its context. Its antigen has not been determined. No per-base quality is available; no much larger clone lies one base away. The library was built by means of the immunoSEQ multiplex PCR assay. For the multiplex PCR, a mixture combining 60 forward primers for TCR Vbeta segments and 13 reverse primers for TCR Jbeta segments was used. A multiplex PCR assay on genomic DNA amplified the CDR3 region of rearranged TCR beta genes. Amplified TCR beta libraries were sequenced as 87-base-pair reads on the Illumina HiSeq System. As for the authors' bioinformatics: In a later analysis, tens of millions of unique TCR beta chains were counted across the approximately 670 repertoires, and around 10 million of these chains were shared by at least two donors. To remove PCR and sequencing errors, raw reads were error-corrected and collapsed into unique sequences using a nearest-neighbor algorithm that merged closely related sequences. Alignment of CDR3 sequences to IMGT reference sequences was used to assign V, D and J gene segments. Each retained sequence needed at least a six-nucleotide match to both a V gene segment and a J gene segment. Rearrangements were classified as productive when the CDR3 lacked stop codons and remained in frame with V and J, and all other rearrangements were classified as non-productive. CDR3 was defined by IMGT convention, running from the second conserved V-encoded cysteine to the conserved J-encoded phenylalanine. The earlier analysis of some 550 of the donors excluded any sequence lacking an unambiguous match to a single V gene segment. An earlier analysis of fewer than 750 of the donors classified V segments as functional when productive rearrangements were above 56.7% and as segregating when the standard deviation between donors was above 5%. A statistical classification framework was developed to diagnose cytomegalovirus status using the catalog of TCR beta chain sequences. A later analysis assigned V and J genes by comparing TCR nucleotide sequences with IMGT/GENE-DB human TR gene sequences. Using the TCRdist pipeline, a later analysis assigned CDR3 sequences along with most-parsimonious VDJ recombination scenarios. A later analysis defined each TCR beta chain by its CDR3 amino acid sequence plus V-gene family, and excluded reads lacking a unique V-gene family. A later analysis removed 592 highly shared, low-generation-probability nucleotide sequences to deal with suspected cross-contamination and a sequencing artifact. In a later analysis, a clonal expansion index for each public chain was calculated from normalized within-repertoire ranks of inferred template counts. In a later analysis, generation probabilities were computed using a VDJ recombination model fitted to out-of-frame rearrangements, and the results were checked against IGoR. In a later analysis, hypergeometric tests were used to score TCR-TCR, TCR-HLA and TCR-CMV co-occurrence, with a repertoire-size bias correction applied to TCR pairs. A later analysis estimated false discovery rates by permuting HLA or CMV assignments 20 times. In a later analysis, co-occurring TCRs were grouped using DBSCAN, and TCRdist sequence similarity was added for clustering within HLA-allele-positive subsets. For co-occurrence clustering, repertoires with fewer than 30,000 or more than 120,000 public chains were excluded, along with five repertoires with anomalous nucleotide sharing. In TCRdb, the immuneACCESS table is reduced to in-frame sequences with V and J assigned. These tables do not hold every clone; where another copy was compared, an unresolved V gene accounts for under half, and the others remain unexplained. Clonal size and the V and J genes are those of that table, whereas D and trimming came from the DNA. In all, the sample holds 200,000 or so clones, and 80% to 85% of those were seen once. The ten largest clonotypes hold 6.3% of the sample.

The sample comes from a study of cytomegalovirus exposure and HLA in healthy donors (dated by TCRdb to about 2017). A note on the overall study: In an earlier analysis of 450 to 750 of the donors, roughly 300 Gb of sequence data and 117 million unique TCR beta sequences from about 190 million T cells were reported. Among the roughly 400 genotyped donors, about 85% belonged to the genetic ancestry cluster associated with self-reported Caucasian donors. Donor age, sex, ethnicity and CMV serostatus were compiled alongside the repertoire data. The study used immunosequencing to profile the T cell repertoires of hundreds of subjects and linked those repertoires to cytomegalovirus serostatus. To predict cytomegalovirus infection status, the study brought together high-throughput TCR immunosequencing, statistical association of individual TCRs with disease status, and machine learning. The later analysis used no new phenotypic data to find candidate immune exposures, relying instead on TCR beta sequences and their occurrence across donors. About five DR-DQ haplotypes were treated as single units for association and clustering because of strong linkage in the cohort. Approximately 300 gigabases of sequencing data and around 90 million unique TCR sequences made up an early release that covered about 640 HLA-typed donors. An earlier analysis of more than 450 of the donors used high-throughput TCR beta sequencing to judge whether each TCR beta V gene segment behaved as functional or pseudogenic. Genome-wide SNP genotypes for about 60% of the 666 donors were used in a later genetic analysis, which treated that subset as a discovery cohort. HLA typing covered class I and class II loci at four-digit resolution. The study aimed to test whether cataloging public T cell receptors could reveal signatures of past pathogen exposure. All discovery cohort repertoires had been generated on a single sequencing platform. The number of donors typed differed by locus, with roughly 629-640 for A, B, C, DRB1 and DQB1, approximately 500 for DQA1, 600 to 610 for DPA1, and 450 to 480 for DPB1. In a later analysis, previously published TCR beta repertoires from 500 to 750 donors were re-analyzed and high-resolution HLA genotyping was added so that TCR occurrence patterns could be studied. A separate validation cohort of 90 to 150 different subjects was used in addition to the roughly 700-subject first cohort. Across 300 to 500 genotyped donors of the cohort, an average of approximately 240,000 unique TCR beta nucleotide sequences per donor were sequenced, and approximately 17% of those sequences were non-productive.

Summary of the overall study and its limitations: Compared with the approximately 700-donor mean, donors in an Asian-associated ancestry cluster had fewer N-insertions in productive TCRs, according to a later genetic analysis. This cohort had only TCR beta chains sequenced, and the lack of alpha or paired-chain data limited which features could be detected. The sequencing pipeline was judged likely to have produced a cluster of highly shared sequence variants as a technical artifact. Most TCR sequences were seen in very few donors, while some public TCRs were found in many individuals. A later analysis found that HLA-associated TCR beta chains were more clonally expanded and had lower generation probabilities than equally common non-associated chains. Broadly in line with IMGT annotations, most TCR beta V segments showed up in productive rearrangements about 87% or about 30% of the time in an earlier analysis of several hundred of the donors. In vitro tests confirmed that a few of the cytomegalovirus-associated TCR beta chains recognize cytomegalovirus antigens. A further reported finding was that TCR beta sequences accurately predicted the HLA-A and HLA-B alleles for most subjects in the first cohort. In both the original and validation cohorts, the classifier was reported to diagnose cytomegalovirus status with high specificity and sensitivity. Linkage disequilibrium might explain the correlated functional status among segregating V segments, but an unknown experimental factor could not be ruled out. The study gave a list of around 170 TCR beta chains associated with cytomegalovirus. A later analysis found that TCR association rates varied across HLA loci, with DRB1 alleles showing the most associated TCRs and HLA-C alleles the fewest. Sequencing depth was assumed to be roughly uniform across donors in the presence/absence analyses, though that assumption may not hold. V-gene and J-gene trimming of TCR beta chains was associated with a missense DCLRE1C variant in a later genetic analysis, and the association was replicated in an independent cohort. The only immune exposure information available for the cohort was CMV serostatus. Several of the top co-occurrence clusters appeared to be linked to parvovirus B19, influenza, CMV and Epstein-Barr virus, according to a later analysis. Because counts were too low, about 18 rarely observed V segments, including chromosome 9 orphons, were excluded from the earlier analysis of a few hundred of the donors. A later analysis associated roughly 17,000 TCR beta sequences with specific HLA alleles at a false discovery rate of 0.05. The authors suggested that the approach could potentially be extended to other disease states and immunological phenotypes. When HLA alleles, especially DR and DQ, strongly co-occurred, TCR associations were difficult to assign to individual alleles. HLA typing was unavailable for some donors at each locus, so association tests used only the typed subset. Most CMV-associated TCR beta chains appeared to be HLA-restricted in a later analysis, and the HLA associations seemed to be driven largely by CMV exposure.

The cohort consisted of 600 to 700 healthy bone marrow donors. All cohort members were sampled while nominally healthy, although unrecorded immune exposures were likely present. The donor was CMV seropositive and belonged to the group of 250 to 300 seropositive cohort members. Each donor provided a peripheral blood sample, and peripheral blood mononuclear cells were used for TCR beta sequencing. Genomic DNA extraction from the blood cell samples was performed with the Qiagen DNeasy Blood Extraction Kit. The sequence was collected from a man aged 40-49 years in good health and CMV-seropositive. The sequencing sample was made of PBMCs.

The bases are TGTGCCATCACCGAAGGGGATGCCGACGAGCAGTACTTC. Its amino acids are CAITEGDADEQYF. The rearrangement combines TRBV10-3 with TRBJ2-7; possibly the D gene is TRBD1, per 5 matching bases. The germline V gene provides CDR1 ENHRY and CDR2 SYGVKD. Including the terminal cysteine and phenylalanine, the CDR3 comprises 13 residues. The entry retains the CDR3 DNA only, 39 bases that are in frame from base 1. V drops 7 bases and J drops 5 bases, leaving 15 bases in between.